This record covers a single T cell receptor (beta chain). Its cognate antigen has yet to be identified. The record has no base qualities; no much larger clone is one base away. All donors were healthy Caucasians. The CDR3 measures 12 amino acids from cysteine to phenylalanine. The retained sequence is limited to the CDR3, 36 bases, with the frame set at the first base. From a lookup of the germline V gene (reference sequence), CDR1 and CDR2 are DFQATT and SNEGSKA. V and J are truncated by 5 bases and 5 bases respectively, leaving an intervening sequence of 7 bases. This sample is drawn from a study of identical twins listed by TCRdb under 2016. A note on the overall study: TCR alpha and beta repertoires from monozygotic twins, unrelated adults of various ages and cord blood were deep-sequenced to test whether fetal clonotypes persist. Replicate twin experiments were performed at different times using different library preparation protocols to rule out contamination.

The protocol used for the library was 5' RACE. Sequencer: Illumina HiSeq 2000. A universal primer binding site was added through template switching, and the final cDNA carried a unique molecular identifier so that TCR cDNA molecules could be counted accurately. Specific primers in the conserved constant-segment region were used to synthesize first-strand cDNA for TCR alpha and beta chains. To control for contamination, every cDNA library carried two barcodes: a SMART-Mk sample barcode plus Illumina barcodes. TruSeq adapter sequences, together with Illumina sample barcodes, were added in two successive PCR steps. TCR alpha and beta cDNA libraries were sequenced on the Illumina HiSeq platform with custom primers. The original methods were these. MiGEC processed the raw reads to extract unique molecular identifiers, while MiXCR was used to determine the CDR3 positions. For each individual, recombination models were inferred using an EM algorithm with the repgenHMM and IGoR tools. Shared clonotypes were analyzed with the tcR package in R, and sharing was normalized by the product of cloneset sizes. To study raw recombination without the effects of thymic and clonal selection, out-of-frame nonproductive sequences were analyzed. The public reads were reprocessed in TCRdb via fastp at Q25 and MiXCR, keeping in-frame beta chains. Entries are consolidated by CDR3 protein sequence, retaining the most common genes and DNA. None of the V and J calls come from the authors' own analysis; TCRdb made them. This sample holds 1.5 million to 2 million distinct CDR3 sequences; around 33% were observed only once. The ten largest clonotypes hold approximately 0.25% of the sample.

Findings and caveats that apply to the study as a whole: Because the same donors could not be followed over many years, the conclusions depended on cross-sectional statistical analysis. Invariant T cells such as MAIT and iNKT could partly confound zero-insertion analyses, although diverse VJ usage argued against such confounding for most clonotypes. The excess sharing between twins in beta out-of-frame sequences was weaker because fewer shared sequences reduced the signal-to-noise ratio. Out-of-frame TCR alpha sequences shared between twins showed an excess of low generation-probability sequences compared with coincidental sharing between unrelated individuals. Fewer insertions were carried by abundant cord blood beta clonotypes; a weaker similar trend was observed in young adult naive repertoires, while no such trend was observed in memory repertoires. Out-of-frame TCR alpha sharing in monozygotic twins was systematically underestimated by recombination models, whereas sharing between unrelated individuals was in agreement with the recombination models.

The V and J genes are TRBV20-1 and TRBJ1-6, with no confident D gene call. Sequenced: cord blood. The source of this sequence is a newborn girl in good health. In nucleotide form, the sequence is TGCAGTGCTCGGGAGGATAATTCACCCCTCCACTTT. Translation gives CSAREDNSPLHF.